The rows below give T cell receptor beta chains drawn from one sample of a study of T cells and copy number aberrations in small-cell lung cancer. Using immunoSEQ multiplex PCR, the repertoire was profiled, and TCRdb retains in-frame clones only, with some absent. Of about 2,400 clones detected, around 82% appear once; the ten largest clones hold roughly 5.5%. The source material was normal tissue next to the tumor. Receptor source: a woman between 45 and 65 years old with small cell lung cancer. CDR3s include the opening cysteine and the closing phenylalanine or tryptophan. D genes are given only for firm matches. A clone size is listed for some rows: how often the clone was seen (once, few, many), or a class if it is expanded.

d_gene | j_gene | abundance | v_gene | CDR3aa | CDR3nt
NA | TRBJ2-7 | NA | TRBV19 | CASSRDETYEQYF | TGTGCCAGTAGTAGGGACGAAACCTACGAGCAGTACTTC
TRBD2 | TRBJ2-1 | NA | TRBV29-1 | CSVGGLAEYNEQFF | TGCAGCGTGGGGGGACTAGCGGAGTACAATGAGCAGTTCTTC
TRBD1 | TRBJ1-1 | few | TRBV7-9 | CASSKGTANTEAFF | TGTGCCAGCAGCAAGGGGACAGCCAACACTGAAGCTTTCTTT
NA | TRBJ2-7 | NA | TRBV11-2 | CASSLTGISYEQYF | TGTGCCAGCAGCTTAACCGGAATATCCTACGAGCAGTACTTC
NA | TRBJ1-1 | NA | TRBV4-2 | CASSQEGGVVEAFF | TGTGCCAGCAGCCAAGAGGGTGGGGTCGTTGAAGCTTTCTTT
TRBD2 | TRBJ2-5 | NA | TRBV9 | CASSVVGGSRETQYF | TGTGCCAGCAGCGTAGTCGGGGGGTCGCGGGAGACCCAGTACTTC
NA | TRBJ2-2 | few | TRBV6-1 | CASGTYTGELFF | TGTGCCAGCGGCACTTACACCGGGGAGCTGTTTTTT
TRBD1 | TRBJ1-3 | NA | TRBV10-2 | CASKGTARNTIYF | TGCGCCAGCAAAGGGACAGCCAGAAACACCATATATTTT
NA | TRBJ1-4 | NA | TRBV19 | CASSTDREDEKLFF | TGTGCCAGTAGTACCGACAGAGAAGATGAAAAACTGTTTTTT
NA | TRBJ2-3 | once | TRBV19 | CATSSGDTQYF | TGTGCCACCAGCTCGGGAGATACGCAGTATTTT
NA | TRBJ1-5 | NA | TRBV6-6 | CASMNQQGSNQPQHF | TGTGCCAGCATGAATCAACAGGGTAGCAATCAGCCCCAGCATTTT
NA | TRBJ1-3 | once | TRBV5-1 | CASSLDRGSSGNTIYF | TGCGCCAGCAGCTTGGACCGAGGGAGCTCTGGAAACACCATATATTTT
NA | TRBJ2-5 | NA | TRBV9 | CASSVDLGRSETQYF | TGTGCCAGCAGCGTAGACTTGGGAAGATCAGAGACCCAATACTTC
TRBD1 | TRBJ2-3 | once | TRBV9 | CASSATGAFTDTQYF | TGTGCCAGCAGCGCGACAGGGGCATTCACAGATACGCAGTATTTT
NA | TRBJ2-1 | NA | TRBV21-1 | CASRLHHSDNEQFF | TGTGCCAGCAGGCTACACCATTCCGACAATGAGCAGTTCTTC
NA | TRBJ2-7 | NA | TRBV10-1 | CASSPWAGSYEQYF | TGCGCCAGCAGCCCGTGGGCAGGGTCCTACGAGCAGTACTTC
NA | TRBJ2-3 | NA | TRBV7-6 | CASSLYPSTDTQYF | TGTGCCAGCAGCTTATACCCTAGCACAGATACGCAGTATTTT
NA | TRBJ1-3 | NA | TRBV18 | CASSLGDTIYF | TGTGCCAGCTCACTTGGAGACACCATATATTTT